These 17 T cell receptor beta chains came from one sample sequenced in a study of cytomegalovirus exposure and HLA in healthy donors. This PCR relied on a set of 60 Vbeta primers and 13 Jbeta primers. The protocol was immunoSEQ multiplex PCR, while the TCRdb copy is restricted to in-frame clones and leaves out a portion. The sample has some 140,000 clones, around 81% seen once. Sequenced sample: PBMCs. These receptors all come from a woman aged 40 to 49 in good health and CMV-seropositive.

The J gene is TRBJ2-3, the V gene TRBV7-9, with D possibly matching TRBD2 (6 bases). V lost 5 bases and J lost 4, with 16 bases in between. The CDR3 has 15 residues. CDR1 is SEHNR, CDR2 FQNEAQ, per germline (reference sequence). The CDR3 is CASSVQAGSSDTQYF. CDR3 sequence (DNA): TGTGCCAGCAGCGTCCAAGCCGGGAGTTCAGATACGCAGTATTTT.

This chain connects TRBV25-1 to TRBJ2-7, with 12 bases lining up with TRBD2. Unmatched junction bases numbered 3, after V lost 4 bases and J lost 2 bases. Germline V gives CDR1 MGHDK, CDR2 SYGVNS. The CDR3 sequence is 15 residues long. CDR3 coding DNA: TGTGCCAGCAGTGCGGGACTAGCGGGCACCTACGAGCAGTACTTC. It specifies CASSAGLAGTYEQYF.

The chain links TRBV29-1 to TRBJ2-3, with 7 bases lining up with TRBD2. The CDR3 has 14 residues. The germline CDR1 and CDR2 sequences are SQVTM and ANQGSEA. V was pared by 8 bases and J by 1 base, with 9 bases of the junction left unmatched. The CDR3 here is CSKVTSGGTDTQYF. For the CDR3, the DNA is TGCAGCAAGGTGACCAGCGGGGGCACAGATACGCAGTATTTT.

The genes are TRBV5-4 and TRBJ2-7; possibly TRBD2 for D (5 bases). The V gene's germline CDR1 is SGHNT and CDR2 YYREEE (reference sequence). The germline V and J ends were trimmed by 0 bases and 7 bases, with 17 bases remaining between them. This CDR3 is 15 amino acids long. Here the CDR3 reads CASSLGGSSSEEQYF. The CDR3 DNA sequence: TGTGCCAGCAGCTTGGGAGGAAGTAGTAGCGAAGAGCAGTACTTC.

The V call is TRBV29-1, the J call TRBJ1-1, with 7 positions matching TRBD1. This CDR3 spans 14 amino acids. Unmatched junction bases numbered 11, after V lost 6 bases and J lost 4 bases. Germline-derived CDR1 and CDR2 are SQVTM and ANQGSEA. The chain's CDR3 is CSVTQTGSPTEAFF. CDR3 in DNA: TGCAGCGTGACCCAGACAGGGTCCCCCACTGAAGCTTTCTTT.

The chain has TRBV25-1 and TRBJ2-7; no clear D gene. Per the germline V gene, CDR1 is MGHDK and CDR2 is SYGVNS. Trimming took off 6 bases at V and 2 bases at J, with 11 bases between the two ends. CDR3 length equals 13 residues. This CDR3 reads CASRRGVTYEQYF. The DNA of the CDR3 is TGTGCCAGCAGGCGAGGAGTCACCTACGAGCAGTACTTC.

About this clone: One junction end does not reproduce the germline sequence, and a read error may be involved. J is TRBJ2-1 and V is TRBV28; 7 bases map to TRBD1. CDR1 MDHEN and CDR2 SYDVKM come from the germline V gene. The CDR3 consists of 13 residues. The CDR3 sequence is CASFGTATNGQFF. The DNA for the CDR3 is TGTGCCAGCTTCGGGACAGCCACGAATGGGCAGTTCTTC.

This chain's CDR3 is CASSVVSGPIGNEQFF. CDR3 coding DNA: TGTGCCAGCAGCGTAGTTAGCGGCCCTATAGGAAATGAGCAGTTCTTC. The chain recombines TRBV9 with TRBJ2-1, with D possibly being TRBD2 (6 bases). The germline V gene has CDR1 SGDLS and CDR2 YYNGEE. Between the trimmed V and J ends, which lost 0 bases and 7 bases, there was a span of 17 bases. CDR3 length: 16 residues.

The chain carries TRBV5-1 and TRBJ2-7, with D possibly matching TRBD1 (5 bases). CDR3 length equals 14 residues. CDR1 SGHRS and CDR2 YFSETQ come from the germline V gene. Trimming pared 0 bases from V and 3 bases from J, leaving 10 bases between. In nucleotides, the CDR3 is TGCGCCAGCAGCTTGGGACAGTCCTTCTACGAGCAGTACTTC. Protein: CASSLGQSFYEQYF.

The rearrangement uses TRBV14 and TRBJ1-2; TRBD1 is a possible D gene (6 bases). CDR3 length equals 17 residues. Trimming shortened V by 0 bases and J by 2 bases, and 16 bases separated the two germline ends. Germline values: CDR1 SGHDN, CDR2 FVKESK. In DNA form, the CDR3 reads TGTGCCAGCAGCCAAGATCGAAGGGACATATTAAACTATGGCTACACCTTC. Protein product: CASSQDRRDILNYGYTF.

The V gene is TRBV28, the J gene TRBJ1-1, with 9 bases fitting TRBD1. Germline V lookup: CDR1 MDHEN, CDR2 SYDVKM. The CDR3 length is 15 residues. The junction had 12 bases not matched to a gene; V was cut back by 7 bases and J by 6 bases. The CDR3 DNA reads as TGTGCCAGCACCTCTCCGGGACAGGGTTTACCTGAAGCTTTCTTT. Translating gives CASTSPGQGLPEAFF. Full variable domain (remainder filled in from reference TRBV28 and TRBJ1-1): DVKVTQSSRYLVKRTGEKVFLECVQDMDHENMFWYRQDPGLGLRLIYFSYDVKMKEKGDIPEGYSVSREKKERFSLILESASTNQTSMYLCASTSPGQGLPEAFFGQGTRLTVV.

The chain uses TRBV7-8 and TRBJ1-4; D might be TRBD1 (5 bases). This CDR3 has 16 amino acids. Germline lookup yields CDR1 SGHVS and CDR2 FQNEAQ. V shed 1 base and J shed 6 bases, with 15 bases lying between them. CDR3 DNA: TGTGCCAGCAGCTTAGGTCGCTTGCGGGGGGATGAAAAACTGTTTTTT. This codes for CASSLGRLRGDEKLFF. The full variable domain, with the rest looked up from reference TRBV7-8 and TRBJ1-4, is GAGVSQSPRYKVAKRGQDVALRCDPISGHVSLFWYQQALGQGPEFLTYFQNEAQLDKSGLPSDRFFAERPEGSVSTLKIQRTQQEDSAVYLCASSLGRLRGDEKLFFGSGTQLSVL.

This chain links TRBV7-2 with TRBJ2-5; 11 bases line up with TRBD2. V shed 3 bases and J 5 bases; nucleotides not matched to a gene: 5. This CDR3 is built from 15 residues. Germline-derived CDR1 and CDR2 are SGHTA and FQGNSA. The DNA for the CDR3 is TGTGCCAGCAGCTTTTCTAGCGGGAGGTTGGAGACCCAGTACTTC. Encoded protein: CASSFSSGRLETQYF. Full variable domain (remainder filled in from reference TRBV7-2 and TRBJ2-5): GAGVSQSPSNKVTEKGKDVELRCDPISGHTALYWYRQSLGQGLEFLIYFQGNSAPDKSGLPSDRFSAERTGGSVSTLTIQRTQQEDSAVYLCASSFSSGRLETQYFGPGTRLLVL.

The chain recombines TRBV6-1 with TRBJ2-3; TRBD2 matches at 13 bases. V lost 4 bases and J lost 4; bases outside the gene matches: 2. The CDR3 extends over 15 amino acids. From germline, CDR1 is MNHNS and CDR2 SASEGT. The CDR3 coding sequence is TGTGCCAGCAGTGGGACTAGCGGGAGTCCAGATACGCAGTATTTT. This sequence encodes CASSGTSGSPDTQYF.

This sequence joins TRBV20-1 and TRBJ1-3; D is ambiguous. This CDR3 has 11 residues. Trimming removed 5 bases from V and 4 bases from J, with 6 bases in between. Per the germline V gene, CDR1 is DFQATT and CDR2 is SNEGSKA (reference sequence). CDR3 coding DNA: TGCAGTGCTCGTACAGGAAACACCATATATTTT. The encoded protein is CSARTGNTIYF.

The rearrangement joins TRBV5-4 to TRBJ2-1; TRBD1 matches 11 bases. The CDR3 sequence is 15 residues long. CDR1 SGHNT and CDR2 YYREEE come from the germline V gene (reference sequence). V trimming: 0 bases; J trimming: 6 bases; junction bases outside the gene matches: 2. The DNA of the CDR3 is TGTGCCAGCAGCTTGGCGGGGACAGGGGGCAATGAGCAGTTCTTC. It codes for CASSLAGTGGNEQFF.

The chain uses TRBV27 and TRBJ2-7; 11 nucleotides agree with TRBD1. Germline loops: CDR1 MNHEY, CDR2 SMNVEV (reference sequence). With V trimmed by 5 bases and J by 2 bases, 5 bases remained unmatched. This CDR3 region has 15 residues. The CDR3 here is CASSPLGQGAYEQYF. CDR3 coding DNA: TGTGCCAGCAGTCCGTTGGGACAGGGGGCCTACGAGCAGTACTTC.